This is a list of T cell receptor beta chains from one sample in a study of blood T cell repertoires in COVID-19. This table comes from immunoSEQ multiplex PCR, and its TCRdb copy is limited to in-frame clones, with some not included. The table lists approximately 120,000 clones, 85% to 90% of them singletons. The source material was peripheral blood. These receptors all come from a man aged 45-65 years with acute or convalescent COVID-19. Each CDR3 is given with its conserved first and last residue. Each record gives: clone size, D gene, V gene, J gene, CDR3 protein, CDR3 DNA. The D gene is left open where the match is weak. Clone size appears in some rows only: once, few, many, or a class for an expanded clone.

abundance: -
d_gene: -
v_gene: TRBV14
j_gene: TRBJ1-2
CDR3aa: CASSHDTAWGYTF
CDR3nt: TGTGCCAGCAGCCACGACACCGCTTGGGGCTACACCTTC

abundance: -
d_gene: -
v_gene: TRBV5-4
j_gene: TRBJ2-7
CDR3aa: CASSLTGLEQYF
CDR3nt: TGTGCCAGCAGCTTGACAGGGCTCGAGCAGTACTTC

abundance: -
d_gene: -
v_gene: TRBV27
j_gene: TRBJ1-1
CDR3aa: CASIGGPRNTEAFF
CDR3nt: TGTGCCAGCATCGGAGGCCCGCGGAACACTGAAGCTTTCTTT

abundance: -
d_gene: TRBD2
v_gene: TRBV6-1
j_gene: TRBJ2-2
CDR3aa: CASTEDRTSGGTGELFF
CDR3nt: TGTGCCAGCACTGAAGACAGGACTAGCGGGGGTACCGGGGAGCTGTTTTTT

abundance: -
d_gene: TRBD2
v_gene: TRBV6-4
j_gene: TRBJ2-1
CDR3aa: CASSSLAGGQGHEQFF
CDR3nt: TGTGCCAGCAGTTCCCTAGCGGGTGGGCAGGGTCATGAGCAGTTCTTC

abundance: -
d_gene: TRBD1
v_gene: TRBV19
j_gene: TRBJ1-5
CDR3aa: CASSPDRGRYQPQHF
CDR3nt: TGTGCCAGTAGCCCGGACAGGGGGAGATATCAGCCCCAGCATTTT

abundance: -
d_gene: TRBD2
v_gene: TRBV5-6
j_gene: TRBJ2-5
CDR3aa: CASSETSGRAGETQYF
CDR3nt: TGTGCCAGCAGCGAAACTAGCGGGAGGGCCGGAGAGACCCAGTACTTC

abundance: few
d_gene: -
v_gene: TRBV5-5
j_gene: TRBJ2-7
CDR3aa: CASSLGLREQYF
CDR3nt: TGTGCCAGCAGCTTGGGTCTCCGCGAGCAGTACTTC

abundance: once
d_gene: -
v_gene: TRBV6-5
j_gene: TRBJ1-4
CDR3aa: CASSPTGNREKLFF
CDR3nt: TGTGCCAGCAGCCCAACAGGGAATCGTGAAAAACTGTTTTTT

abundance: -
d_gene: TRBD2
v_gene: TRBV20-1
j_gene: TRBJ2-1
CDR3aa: CSASDGRLGHEQFF
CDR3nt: TGCAGTGCTAGTGACGGGAGGTTGGGGCATGAGCAGTTCTTC

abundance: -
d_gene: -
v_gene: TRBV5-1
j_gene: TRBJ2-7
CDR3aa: CASSLGAGQNYEQYF
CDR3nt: TGCGCCAGCAGCTTGGGTGCGGGACAGAACTACGAGCAGTACTTC

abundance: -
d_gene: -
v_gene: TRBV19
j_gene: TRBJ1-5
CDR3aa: CASSYYEQPQHF
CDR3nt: TGTGCCAGTTCCTATTACGAGCAGCCCCAGCATTTT

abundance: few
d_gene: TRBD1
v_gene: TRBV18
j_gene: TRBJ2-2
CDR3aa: CASLGQGNTGELFF
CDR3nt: TGTGCCAGCCTCGGACAGGGTAACACCGGGGAGCTGTTTTTT

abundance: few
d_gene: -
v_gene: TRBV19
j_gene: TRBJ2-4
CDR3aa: CASRSGAKNIQYF
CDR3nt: TGTGCCAGTAGATCCGGGGCCAAAAACATTCAGTACTTC

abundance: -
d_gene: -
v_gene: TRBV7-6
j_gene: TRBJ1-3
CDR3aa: CASSLGGGSGNTIYF
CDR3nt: TGTGCCAGCAGCTTAGGGGGGGGCTCTGGAAACACCATATATTTT

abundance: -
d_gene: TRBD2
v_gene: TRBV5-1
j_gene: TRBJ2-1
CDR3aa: CASSFIAGNYNEQFF
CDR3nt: TGCGCCAGCAGCTTCATAGCGGGGAATTACAATGAGCAGTTCTTC

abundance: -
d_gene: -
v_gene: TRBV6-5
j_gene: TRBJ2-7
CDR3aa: CASSSSGQYYEQYF
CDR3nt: TGTGCCAGCAGTTCCTCAGGACAGTACTACGAGCAGTACTTC

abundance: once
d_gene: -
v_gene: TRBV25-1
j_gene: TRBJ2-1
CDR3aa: CASCPPGAVNEQFF
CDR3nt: TGTGCCAGCTGCCCCCCGGGTGCGGTAAATGAGCAGTTCTTC

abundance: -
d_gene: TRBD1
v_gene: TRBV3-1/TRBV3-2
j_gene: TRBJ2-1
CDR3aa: CASSQDPGGHGEQFF
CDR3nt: TGTGCCAGCAGCCAAGATCCAGGGGGTCATGGTGAGCAGTTCTTC

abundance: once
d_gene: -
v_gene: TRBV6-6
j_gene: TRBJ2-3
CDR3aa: CASSSGPRTDTQYF
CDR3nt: TGTGCCAGCAGTTCTGGGCCGCGCACAGATACGCAGTATTTT

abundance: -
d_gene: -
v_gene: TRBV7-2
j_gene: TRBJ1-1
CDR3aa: CASSSRGARGTEAFF
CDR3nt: TGTGCCAGCAGCTCACGGGGGGCGCGGGGCACTGAAGCTTTCTTT

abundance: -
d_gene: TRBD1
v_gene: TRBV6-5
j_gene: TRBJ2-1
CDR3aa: CASSLQGSYNEQFF
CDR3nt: TGTGCCAGCAGCCTACAGGGGTCCTACAATGAGCAGTTCTTC

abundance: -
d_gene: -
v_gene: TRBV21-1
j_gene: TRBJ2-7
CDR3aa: CASSKDPPDSAYEQYF
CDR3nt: TGTGCCAGCAGCAAAGACCCCCCGGACAGTGCCTACGAGCAGTACTTC

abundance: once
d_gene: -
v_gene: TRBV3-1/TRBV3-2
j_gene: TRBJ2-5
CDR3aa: CASSQPEASETQYF
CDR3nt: TGTGCCAGCAGCCAACCGGAGGCATCAGAGACCCAGTACTTC

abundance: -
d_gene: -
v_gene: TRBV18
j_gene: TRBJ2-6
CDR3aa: CASSPPTWANVLTF
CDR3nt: TGTGCCAGCTCACCGCCTACCTGGGCCAACGTCCTGACTTTC

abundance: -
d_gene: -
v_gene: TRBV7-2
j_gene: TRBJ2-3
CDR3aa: CASSIRRGDTQYF
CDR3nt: TGTGCCAGCAGCATTAGAAGGGGGGATACGCAGTATTTT

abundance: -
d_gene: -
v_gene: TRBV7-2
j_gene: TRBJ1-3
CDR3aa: CASSLPVSGNTIYF
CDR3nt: TGTGCCAGCAGCTTACCCGTCTCTGGAAACACCATATATTTT

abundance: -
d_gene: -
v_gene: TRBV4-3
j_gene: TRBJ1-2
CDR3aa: CASSPGGAPYGYTF
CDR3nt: TGCGCCAGCAGCCCTGGGGGGGCCCCCTATGGCTACACCTTC

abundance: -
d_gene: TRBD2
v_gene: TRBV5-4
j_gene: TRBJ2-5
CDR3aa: CASSLQVGREETQYF
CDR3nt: TGTGCCAGCAGCTTGCAGGTCGGGAGGGAAGAGACCCAGTACTTC

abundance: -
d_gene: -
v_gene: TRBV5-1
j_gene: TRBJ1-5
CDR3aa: CASSPTGDSNQPQHF
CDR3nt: TGCGCCAGCAGCCCTACAGGTGATAGCAATCAGCCCCAGCATTTT

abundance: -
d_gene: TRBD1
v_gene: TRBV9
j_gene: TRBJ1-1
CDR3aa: CASSKTGALDTEAFF
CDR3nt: TGTGCCAGCAGCAAAACAGGGGCGTTGGACACTGAAGCTTTCTTT

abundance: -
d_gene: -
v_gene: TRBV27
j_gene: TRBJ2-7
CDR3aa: CASSFSFAYEQYF
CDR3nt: TGTGCCAGCAGTTTCAGTTTCGCCTACGAGCAGTACTTC

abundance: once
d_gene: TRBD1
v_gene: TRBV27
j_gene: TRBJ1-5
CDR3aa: CASRGGQGARGNQPQHF
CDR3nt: TGTGCCAGCAGGGGGGGACAGGGGGCGAGAGGCAATCAGCCCCAGCATTTT

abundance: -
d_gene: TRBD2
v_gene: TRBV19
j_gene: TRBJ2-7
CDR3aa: CASSVSGNSYEQYF
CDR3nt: TGTGCCAGTAGTGTAAGCGGGAACTCCTACGAGCAGTACTTC

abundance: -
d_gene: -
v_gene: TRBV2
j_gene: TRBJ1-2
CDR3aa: CASKGGVSYGYTF
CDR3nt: TGTGCCAGCAAGGGAGGGGTTAGCTATGGCTACACCTTC

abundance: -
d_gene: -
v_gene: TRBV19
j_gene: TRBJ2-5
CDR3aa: CASSKAGEGRTQYF
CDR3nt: TGTGCCAGTAGCAAGGCAGGGGAGGGTAGGACCCAGTACTTC

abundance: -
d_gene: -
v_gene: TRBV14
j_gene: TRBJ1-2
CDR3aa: CASSQYRNYGYTF
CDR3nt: TGTGCCAGCAGCCAGTACCGGAACTATGGCTACACCTTC

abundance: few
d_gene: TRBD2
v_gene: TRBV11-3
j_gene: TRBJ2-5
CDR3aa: CASSLPLAGVGETQYF
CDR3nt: TGTGCCAGCAGCTTACCGCTAGCGGGGGTGGGAGAGACCCAGTACTTC

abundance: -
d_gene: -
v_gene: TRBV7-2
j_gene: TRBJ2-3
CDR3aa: CASSLTGNTDTQYF
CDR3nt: TGTGCCAGCAGCTTAACGGGGAACACAGATACGCAGTATTTT

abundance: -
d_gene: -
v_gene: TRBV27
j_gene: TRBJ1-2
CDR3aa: CASSLGPEGAQWGYTF
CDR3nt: TGTGCCAGCAGTTTAGGGCCGGAAGGGGCCCAATGGGGCTACACCTTC

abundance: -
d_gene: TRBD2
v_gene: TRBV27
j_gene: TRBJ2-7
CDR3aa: CASSYQAGVLPEQYF
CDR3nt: TGTGCCAGCAGTTATCAAGCGGGAGTCTTACCCGAGCAGTACTTC

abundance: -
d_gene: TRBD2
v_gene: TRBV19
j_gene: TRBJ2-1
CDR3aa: CASSESGLAVTSYNEQFF
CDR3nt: TGTGCCAGTAGTGAATCGGGACTAGCGGTGACCTCCTACAATGAGCAGTTCTTC